The 14 T cell receptor beta chains presented below share a single source sample, sequenced in a study of T cell responses to AZD1222 COVID-19 vaccine. The repertoire was sequenced with immunoSEQ multiplex PCR; TCRdb's copy has only in-frame clones and lacks some. This repertoire shows fewer than 200,000 clones, around 92% found once; its top ten account for about 4%. The sample consisted of peripheral blood, taken on day 0 of MenACWY control vaccination. The receptors derive from an adult in good health.

J is TRBJ1-2 and V is TRBV24-1; D is unclear. V was pared by 5 bases and J by 8 bases, with 14 bases between. This CDR3 is built from 13 residues. CDR1 and CDR2 from the germline V gene are KGHDR and SFDVKD. CDR3: CATSVGRMEGYTF. In nucleotides, the CDR3 is TGTGCCACCAGTGTCGGCAGGATGGAAGGCTACACCTTC.

The V and J genes are TRBV3-1 (or the pseudogene TRBV3-2) and TRBJ1-3; unclear D gene. Trimming left V 4 bases short and J 2 bases short, with 3 bases between. The CDR3 sequence is 12 residues long. From germline, CDR1 is LGHDT and CDR2 YNNKEL (reference sequence). CDR3 sequence reads: CASSPTGNTIYF. The CDR3 bases are TGTGCCAGCAGCCCCACTGGAAACACCATATATTTT.

The gene calls are TRBV7-2 and TRBJ1-5; maybe TRBD1 (6 bases). CDR1 is SGHTA and CDR2 is FQGNSA in the germline V gene. CDR3 length: 19 residues. V dropped 5 bases and J dropped 0 bases, with 23 bases sitting between them. In DNA, the CDR3 is TGTGCCAGCAGCCCGTGGGGGGGCGCCCCCCCTTATAGCAATCAGCCCCAGCATTTT. Translation gives CASSPWGGAPPYSNQPQHF.

The chain links TRBV7-9 to TRBJ2-3; the match to TRBD2 covers 9 bases. With 5 bases clipped from V and 5 bases from J, the junction kept 11 bases outside the gene matches. The length of the CDR3 is 16 residues. Looked up from germline, CDR1 is SEHNR and CDR2 is FQNEAQ (reference sequence). The CDR3 DNA sequence: TGTGCCAGCAGCCCCCGGGGGGCGGGAGGGCAAGATACGCAGTATTTT. It encodes CASSPRGAGGQDTQYF.

V usage is TRBV7-2 and J usage is TRBJ2-6, with a possible D match to TRBD2 (5 bases). Germline values: CDR1 SGHTA, CDR2 FQGNSA. This CDR3 spans 16 amino acids. The V and J ends lost 0 bases and 1 base respectively, with 7 bases between them. CDR3 region: CASSLAPGSGANVLTF. In nucleotides, the CDR3 is TGTGCCAGCAGCTTAGCGCCGGGGTCTGGGGCCAACGTCCTGACTTTC. Full variable domain (outside the CDR3, taken from reference TRBV7-2 and TRBJ2-6): GAGVSQSPSNKVTEKGKDVELRCDPISGHTALYWYRQSLGQGLEFLIYFQGNSAPDKSGLPSDRFSAERTGGSVSTLTIQRTQQEDSAVYLCASSLAPGSGANVLTFGAGSRLTVL.

This chain joins TRBV6-5 and TRBJ2-2; weak D call: TRBD1 (5 bases). The V gene's germline CDR1 is MNHEY and CDR2 SVGAGI. The CDR3 runs 14 residues. The V gene lost 5 bases and the J gene lost 7 bases, with 14 bases spanning the gap. As DNA, the CDR3 is TGTGCCAGCAGTCCACAGGTTCTGATCGGGGAGCTGTTTTTT. This encodes CASSPQVLIGELFF.

V usage is TRBV19 and J usage is TRBJ2-3; TRBD2 might be the D (6 bases). Looked up from germline, CDR1 is LNHDA and CDR2 is SQIVND (reference sequence). The CDR3 is made up of 16 amino acids. V lost 4 bases and J 1 base, leaving 15 bases between the germline ends. For the CDR3, the DNA is TGTGCCAGTAGTACCCTCCGGGACTCGGGCACAGATACGCAGTATTTT. Translating gives CASSTLRDSGTDTQYF.

V usage is TRBV7-9 and J usage is TRBJ1-2, with D possibly matching TRBD1 (6 bases). The ends were cut back, 1 base at V and 8 bases at J, with 20 bases in the middle. The length of the CDR3 is 16 residues. Germline assignment: CDR1 SEHNR and CDR2 FQNEAQ (reference sequence). CDR3 sequence reads: CASSLDIGGPAGGYTF. The CDR3 nucleotides are TGTGCCAGCAGCTTAGACATCGGGGGGCCCGCGGGAGGCTACACCTTC.

This clone was recorded only once. This rearrangement joins TRBV3-1 (or the pseudogene TRBV3-2) to TRBJ1-5; 11 bases are shared with TRBD1. The J segment lost 6 bases and the V segment lost 2 bases, leaving 3 bases of the junction unmatched. The CDR3 is 15 amino acids. Germline V gene sequence: CDR1 LGHDT, CDR2 YNNKEL (reference sequence). CDR3 sequence reads: CASSQSDRGLQPQHF. DNA for the CDR3: TGTGCCAGCAGCCAATCGGACAGGGGGCTTCAGCCCCAGCATTTT.

The chain has TRBV6-1 and TRBJ1-2; D remains ambiguous. The CDR3 length is 15 residues. Per the germline V gene, CDR1 is MNHNS and CDR2 is SASEGT. Between the trimmed V and J ends, which lost 1 base and 4 bases, there was a span of 13 bases. The CDR3 DNA reads as TGTGCCAGCAGTGAAGTGGATTCGGGCCCCTATGGCTACACCTTC. As protein: CASSEVDSGPYGYTF.

V usage is TRBV19 and J usage is TRBJ1-2, with TRBD1 identical over 10 bases. This CDR3 has 15 amino acids. CDR1 and CDR2 (germline): LNHDA, SQIVND (reference sequence). V lost 4 bases to trimming and J lost 7 bases; unmatched junction nucleotides: 9. The CDR3 coding sequence is TGTGCCAGTAGTACGTCCGGGACAGGGGAGTTTGGCTACACCTTC. Translating it yields CASSTSGTGEFGYTF.

This chain connects TRBV12-5 to TRBJ1-6, with 8 positions matching TRBD1. CDR3 length equals 15 residues. The germline CDR1 and CDR2 sequences are LGHNT and FRNRAP. With V trimmed by 6 bases and J by 3 bases, 4 bases remained unmatched. The CDR3: CASGPQGGYNSPLHF. The CDR3 coding sequence is TGTGCTAGTGGACCACAGGGGGGCTATAATTCACCCCTCCACTTT.

This chain uses TRBV5-1 with TRBJ2-5; 12 bases are a match to TRBD2. Germline V lookup: CDR1 SGHRS, CDR2 YFSETQ. J was trimmed by 2 bases and V by 3 bases; bases with no gene match: 5. This CDR3 is built from 16 residues. The CDR3 region has the DNA TGCGCCAGCAGCTGGCGGCTAGCGGGGGGGCAAGAGACCCAGTACTTC. Translated: CASSWRLAGGQETQYF. Supplemented by reference TRBV5-1 and TRBJ2-5, the full variable domain reads KAGVTQTPRYLIKTRGQQVTLSCSPISGHRSVSWYQQTPGQGLQFLFEYFSETQRNKGNFPGRFSGRQFSNSRSEMNVSTLELGDSALYLCASSWRLAGGQETQYFGPGTRLLVL.

This rearrangement joins TRBV15 to TRBJ2-3; D gene unclear. V was trimmed by 1 base and J by 4 bases, leaving 15 bases between them. Germline V gene lookup returns CDR1 LNHNV and CDR2 YYDKDF (reference sequence). This CDR3 comprises 16 residues. This CDR3 reads CATSRGGTTTSDTQYF. For the CDR3, the DNA is TGTGCCACCAGCAGAGGGGGTACCACTACATCAGATACGCAGTATTTT. Filled out from reference TRBV15 and TRBJ2-3, the complete variable domain reads DAMVIQNPRYQVTQFGKPVTLSCSQTLNHNVMYWYQQKSSQAPKLLFHYYDKDFNNEADTPDNFQSRRPNTSFCFLDIRSPGLGDTAMYLCATSRGGTTTSDTQYFGPGTRLTVL.